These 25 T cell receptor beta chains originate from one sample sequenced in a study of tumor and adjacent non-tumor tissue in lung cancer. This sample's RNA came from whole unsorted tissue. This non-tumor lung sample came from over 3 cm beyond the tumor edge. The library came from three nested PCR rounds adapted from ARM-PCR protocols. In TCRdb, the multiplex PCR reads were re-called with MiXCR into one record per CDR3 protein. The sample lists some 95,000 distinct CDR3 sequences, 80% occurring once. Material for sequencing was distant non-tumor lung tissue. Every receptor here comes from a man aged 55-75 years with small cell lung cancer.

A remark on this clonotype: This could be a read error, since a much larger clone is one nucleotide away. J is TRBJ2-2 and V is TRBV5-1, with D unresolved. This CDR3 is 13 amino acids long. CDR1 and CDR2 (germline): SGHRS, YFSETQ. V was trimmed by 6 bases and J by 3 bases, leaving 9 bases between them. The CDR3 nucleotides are TGCGCCAGCACCTCGAAGTACACCGGGGAGCTGTTTTTT. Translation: CASTSKYTGELFF.

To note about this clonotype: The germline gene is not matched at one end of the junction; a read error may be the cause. The CDR3 here is CASSKGSGANVVAF. CDR3 nucleotide sequence: TGTGCCAGCAGCAAGGGATCCGGGGCCAACGTCGTGGCGTTC. This chain uses TRBV11-2 with TRBJ2-6; either TRBD1 or TRBD2 may supply D (5 bases each). The germline V gene encodes CDR1 SGHAT and CDR2 FQNNGV. The CDR3 contains 14 residues.

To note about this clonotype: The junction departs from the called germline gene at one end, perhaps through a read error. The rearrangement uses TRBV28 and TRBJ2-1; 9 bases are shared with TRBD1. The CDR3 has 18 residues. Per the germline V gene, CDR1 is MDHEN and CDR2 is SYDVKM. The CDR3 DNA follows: TGTGCCAGCAGTTCTCTCTTTGGGGACAGGGTCTCCTACATTGAGCAGTTCTTC. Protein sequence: CASSSLFGDRVSYIEQFF.

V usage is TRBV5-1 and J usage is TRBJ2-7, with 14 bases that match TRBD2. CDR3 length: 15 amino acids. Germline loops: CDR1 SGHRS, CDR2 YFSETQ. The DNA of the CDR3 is TGCTCCAGCAGCTTCGGGACTAGCGGGAGCCGCGAGCAGTACGTC. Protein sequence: CSSSFGTSGSREQYV.

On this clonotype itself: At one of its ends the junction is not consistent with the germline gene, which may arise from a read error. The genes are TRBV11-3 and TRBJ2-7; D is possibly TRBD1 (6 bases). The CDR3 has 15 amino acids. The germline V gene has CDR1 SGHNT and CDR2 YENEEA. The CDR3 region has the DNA TGTACCAGCAGCTACCGGGACAAGGAATCCTACGAGCAGTATTTC. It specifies CTSSYRDKESYEQYF.

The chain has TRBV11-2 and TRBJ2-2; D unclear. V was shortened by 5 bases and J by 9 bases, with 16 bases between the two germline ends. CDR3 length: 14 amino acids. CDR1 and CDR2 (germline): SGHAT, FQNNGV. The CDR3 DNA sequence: TGTGCCAGCAGCCGGTTGGGCGGAGTCAGGGAGCTGTTTTTT. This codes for CASSRLGGVRELFF.

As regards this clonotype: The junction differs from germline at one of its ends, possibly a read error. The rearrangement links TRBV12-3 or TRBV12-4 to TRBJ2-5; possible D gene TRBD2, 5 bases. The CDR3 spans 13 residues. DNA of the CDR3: TGTGCCCGCAGTTCTCAATCCGGGGAGACCCAGCACTTT. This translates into CARSSQSGETQHF.

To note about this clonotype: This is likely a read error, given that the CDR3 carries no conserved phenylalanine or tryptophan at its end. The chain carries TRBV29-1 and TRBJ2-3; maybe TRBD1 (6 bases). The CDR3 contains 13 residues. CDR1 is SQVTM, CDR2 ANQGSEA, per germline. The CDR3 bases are TGCAGCGTTGAAGCCTGGACAGCAGATGCGCAGTATTAT. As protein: CSVEAWTADAQYY.

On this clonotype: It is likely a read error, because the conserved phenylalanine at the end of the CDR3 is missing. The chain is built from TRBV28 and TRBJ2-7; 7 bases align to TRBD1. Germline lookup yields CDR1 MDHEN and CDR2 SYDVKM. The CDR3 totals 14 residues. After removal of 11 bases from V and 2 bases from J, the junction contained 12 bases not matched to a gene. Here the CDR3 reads CAATRDSVTYEQYL. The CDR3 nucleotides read TGTGCCGCCACCCGGGACAGCGTAACCTACGAGCAGTACTTG.

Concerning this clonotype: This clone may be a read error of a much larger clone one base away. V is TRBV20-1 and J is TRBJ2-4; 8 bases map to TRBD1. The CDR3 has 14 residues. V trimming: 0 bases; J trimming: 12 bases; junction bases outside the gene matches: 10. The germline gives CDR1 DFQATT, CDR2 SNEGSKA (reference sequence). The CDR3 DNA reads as TGCAGTGCTAGAGATTGGCAGGGGGCGGACACTCAGTACTTC. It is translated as CSARDWQGADTQYF.

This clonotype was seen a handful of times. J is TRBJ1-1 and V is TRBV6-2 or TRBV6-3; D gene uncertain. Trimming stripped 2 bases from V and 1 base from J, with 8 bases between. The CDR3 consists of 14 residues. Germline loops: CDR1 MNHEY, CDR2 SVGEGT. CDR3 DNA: TGTGCCAGCAGTTACAGTCGGGGGAACACTGAAGCTTTCTTT. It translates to CASSYSRGNTEAFF.

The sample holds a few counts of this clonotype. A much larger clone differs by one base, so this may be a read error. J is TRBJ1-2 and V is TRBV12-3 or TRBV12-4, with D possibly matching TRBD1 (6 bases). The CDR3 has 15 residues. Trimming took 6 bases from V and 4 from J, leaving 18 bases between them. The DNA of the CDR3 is TGTGCCAGCAGCCCAAAAACCACAGGGAGCTATGGCTACACCTTC. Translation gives CASSPKTTGSYGYTF.

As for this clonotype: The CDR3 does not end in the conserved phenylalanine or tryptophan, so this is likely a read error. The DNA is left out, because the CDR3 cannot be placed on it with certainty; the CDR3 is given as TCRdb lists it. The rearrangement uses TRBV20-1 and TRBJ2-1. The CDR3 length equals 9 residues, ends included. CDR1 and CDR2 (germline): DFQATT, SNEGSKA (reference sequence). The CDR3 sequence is CSARDPASI.

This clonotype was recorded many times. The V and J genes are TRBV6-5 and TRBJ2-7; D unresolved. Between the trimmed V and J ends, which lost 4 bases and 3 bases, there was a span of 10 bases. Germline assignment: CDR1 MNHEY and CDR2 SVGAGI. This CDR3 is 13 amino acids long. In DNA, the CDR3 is TGTGCCAGCAGTTCCAGCGATCGCTACGAGCAGTACTTC. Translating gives CASSSSDRYEQYF.

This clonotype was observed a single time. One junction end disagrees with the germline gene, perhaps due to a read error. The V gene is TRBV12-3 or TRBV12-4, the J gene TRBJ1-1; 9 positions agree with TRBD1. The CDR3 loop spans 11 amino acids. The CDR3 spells CANRRTGEAFF. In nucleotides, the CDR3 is TGTGCCAACAGGCGGACAGGGGAAGCGTTCTTT.

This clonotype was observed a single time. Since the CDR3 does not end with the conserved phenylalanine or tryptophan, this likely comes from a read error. The CDR3 protein is CAISGTGAVYEQYI. The CDR3 DNA follows: TGTGCCATCAGTGGGACAGGGGCCGTCTACGAACAGTACATA. The V call is TRBV10-3, the J call TRBJ2-7; 9 nucleotides match TRBD1. Germline V gives CDR1 ENHRY, CDR2 SYGVKD. This CDR3 spans 14 amino acids.

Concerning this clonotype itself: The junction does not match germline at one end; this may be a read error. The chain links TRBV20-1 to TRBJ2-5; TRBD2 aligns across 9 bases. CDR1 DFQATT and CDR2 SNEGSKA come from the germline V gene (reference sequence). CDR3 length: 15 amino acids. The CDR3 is CSVRDPSGGQETQYF. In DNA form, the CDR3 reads TGCAGTGTTAGAGATCCCAGCGGGGGGCAAGAGACCCAGTACTTC.

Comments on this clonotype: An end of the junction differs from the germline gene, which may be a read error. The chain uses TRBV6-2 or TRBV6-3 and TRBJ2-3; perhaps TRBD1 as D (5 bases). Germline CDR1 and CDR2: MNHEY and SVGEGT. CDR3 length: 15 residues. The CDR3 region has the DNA TGTGCCAGCAGTCACTCCTCAGGAGCGACAGATACGCAATATTTT. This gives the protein CASSHSSGATDTQYF.

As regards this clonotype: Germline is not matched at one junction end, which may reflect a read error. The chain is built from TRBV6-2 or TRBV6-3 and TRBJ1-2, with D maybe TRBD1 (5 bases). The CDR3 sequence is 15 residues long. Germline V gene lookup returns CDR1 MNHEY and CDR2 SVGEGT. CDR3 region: CASGYSRGSGYGYTF. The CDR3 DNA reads TGTGCCAGCGGTTACTCCCGGGGCTCCGGCTATGGTTACACCTTC.

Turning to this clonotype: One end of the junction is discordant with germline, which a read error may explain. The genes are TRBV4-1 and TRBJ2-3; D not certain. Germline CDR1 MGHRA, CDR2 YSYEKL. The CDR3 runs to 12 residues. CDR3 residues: CATSQSTDTQYF. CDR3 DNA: TGCGCCACCAGCCAAAGCACAGATACGCAGTATTTT.

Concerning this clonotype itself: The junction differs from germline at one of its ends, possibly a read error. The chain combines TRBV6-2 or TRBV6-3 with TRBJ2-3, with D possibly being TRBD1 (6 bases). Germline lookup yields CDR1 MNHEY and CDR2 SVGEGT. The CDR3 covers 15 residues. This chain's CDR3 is CASGYPKGGTDTQYF. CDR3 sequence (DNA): TGTGCCAGCGGTTACCCGAAGGGGGGCACAGATACGCAGTATTTT.

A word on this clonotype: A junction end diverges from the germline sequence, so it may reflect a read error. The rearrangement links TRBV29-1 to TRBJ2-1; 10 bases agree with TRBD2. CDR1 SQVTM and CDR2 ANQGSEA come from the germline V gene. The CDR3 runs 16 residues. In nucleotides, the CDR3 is TGCAGCGTTGAAGTTCAATGGCTAGCGGGAGCCAATGAGCAATTCTTC. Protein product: CSVEVQWLAGANEQFF.

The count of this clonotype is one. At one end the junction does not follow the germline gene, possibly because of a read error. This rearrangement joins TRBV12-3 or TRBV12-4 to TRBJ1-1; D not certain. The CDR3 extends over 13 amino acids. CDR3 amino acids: CASSWILNTEAFF. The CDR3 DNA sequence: TGTGCCAGCAGCTGGATACTGAACACTGAAGCATTCTTT.

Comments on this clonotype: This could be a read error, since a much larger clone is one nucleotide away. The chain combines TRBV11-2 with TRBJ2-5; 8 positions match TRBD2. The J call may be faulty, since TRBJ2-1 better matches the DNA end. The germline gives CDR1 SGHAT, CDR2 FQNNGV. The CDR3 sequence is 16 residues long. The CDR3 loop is CASSRTPGGGKETQFF. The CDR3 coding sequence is TGTGCCAGCAGCCGAACTCCTGGCGGGGGGAAAGAGACCCAGTTCTTC.

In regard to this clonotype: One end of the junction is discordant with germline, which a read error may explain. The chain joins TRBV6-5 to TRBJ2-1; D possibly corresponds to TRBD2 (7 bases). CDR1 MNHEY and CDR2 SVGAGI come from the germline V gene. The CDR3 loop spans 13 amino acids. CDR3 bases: TGTGCCAGCGGACAGACGGGGGGCGGTGAGCAGATCTTC. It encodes CASGQTGGGEQIF.